Listed below are T cell receptor beta chains from one sample, sequenced in a study of T cells in Graves' hyperthyroidism and ophthalmopathy. Each CDR3 protein is one row after TCRdb ran MiXCR on the multiplex PCR reads. The profile covers hundreds of thousands of distinct CDR3 sequences, with around 19% appearing a single time and 16% taken by the ten largest. The sample taken for sequencing was blood. All receptors derive from a woman in her forties or fifties with Graves' hyperthyroidism that later progressed to Graves' ophthalmopathy. Both conserved end residues are trimmed from each CDR3. Some rows have no size entry. The others give once, few or many, or a class for an expanded clone.

clone_size	j_call	v_call	cdr3_aa
-	TRBJ2-1	TRBV5-6	ASSLGGADYHEQF
-	TRBJ2-1	TRBV9	ASSGSGTNYNEQF
many	TRBJ2-5	TRBV15	ATSRDRTGQETQY
few	TRBJ2-1	TRBV7-9	ASSYGTGRFYNEQF
few	TRBJ2-1	TRBV20-1	SALYYGGDYNEQF
few	TRBJ1-2	TRBV5-8	ASSFPGTLYGYT
-	TRBJ1-1	TRBV6-1	ASRSGQGLNTEAF
many	TRBJ2-7	TRBV11-2	ASSLGSITSYEQY
many	TRBJ2-5	TRBV20-1	SASFAGETQY
many	TRBJ1-1	TRBV11-2	ASSLYQGMNTEAF
-	TRBJ1-2	TRBV3-1	ASSQAGQDHLYGYT
many	TRBJ2-7	TRBV7-9	ASSSRDSGGIEQY
many	TRBJ2-7	TRBV15	ATSRDRRGSYEQY
few	TRBJ1-5	TRBV15	ATSSLERGVRSNQPQH
many	TRBJ2-1	TRBV12-3/TRBV12-4	ASSLDRDLDEQF
many	TRBJ1-2	TRBV12-3/TRBV12-4	ASSWDRYYGYT
few	TRBJ2-1	TRBV4-2	ASSSAPGVNEQF
many	TRBJ1-2	TRBV3-1	ASSQVVTAYGYT
many	TRBJ1-5	TRBV5-1	ASSPRTGSNQPQH
many	TRBJ2-1	TRBV11-2	ASSFNPMEEQF
few	TRBJ2-3	TRBV7-9	ASTVSTDTQY
-	TRBJ2-1	TRBV20-1	SALNDEQF
-	TRBJ2-1	TRBV7-9	ASSRGLDIYNEQF
many	TRBJ2-1	TRBV5-1	ASSTDPSYNEQF
many	TRBJ1-1	TRBV12-5	ASGLAVWGASAEAF
many	TRBJ1-1	TRBV12-3/TRBV12-4	ASSTSGGNTEAF
few	TRBJ1-4	TRBV15	ATSRGPTVLASTNEKLF
few	TRBJ1-6	TRBV15	ATSRDVLARAYSPLH
few	TRBJ1-2	TRBV24-1	ATSRGAYGYT
-	TRBJ2-7	TRBV29-1	SVEQGLDEQY
once	TRBJ2-5	TRBV20-1	SASVPLTSGETQY
few	TRBJ1-5	TRBV10-3	AISEASGGDQPQH